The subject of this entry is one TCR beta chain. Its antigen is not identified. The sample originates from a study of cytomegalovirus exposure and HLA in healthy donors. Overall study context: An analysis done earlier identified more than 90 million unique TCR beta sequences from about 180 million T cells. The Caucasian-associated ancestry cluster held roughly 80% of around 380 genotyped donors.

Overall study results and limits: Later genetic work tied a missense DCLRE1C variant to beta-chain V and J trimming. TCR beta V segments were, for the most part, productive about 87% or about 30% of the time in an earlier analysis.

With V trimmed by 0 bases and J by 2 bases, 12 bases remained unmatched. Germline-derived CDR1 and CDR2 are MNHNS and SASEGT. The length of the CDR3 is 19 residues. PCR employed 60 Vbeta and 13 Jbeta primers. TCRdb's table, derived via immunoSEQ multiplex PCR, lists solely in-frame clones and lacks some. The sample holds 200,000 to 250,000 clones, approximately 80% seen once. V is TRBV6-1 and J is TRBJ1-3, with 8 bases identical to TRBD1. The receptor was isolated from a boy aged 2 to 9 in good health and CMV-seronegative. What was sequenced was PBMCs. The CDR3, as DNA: TGTGCCAGCAGTGAAGCCGGGTGGACAGGGCTGGGGACTGGAAACACCATATATTTT. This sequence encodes CASSEAGWTGLGTGNTIYF.